This T cell receptor beta chain is drawn from a study of beta chain features in type 1 diabetes. Study at large: Age, gender and cell yields were similar between patients and healthy donors. Study-wide points: Type 1 diabetes patients had TCRB CDR3s that were shorter (moderately but significantly so) in all four CD4+ subsets. Sequencing of cDNA might inflate the share of cells that strongly express TCR. A closer apparent resemblance between naive, central memory and Treg TCRB repertoires was seen in patients than in healthy donors.

Reverse transcription of all isolated RNA meant that expressed TCRB transcripts were sequenced. The method was immunoSEQ multiplex PCR; TCRdb's version includes in-frame clones alone and lacks a portion of them. The sample includes about 230,000 clones, approximately 16% of them seen just once. CDR1 GTSNPN and CDR2 SVGIG come from the germline V gene (reference sequence). With 3 bases removed from V and 4 bases from J, the gap between germline ends came to 5 bases. The CDR3 runs 11 residues. For this clone: Antigen specificity is unknown. The sample contains more than one DNA sequence encoding this CDR3.

Input material: naive CD4+ T cells from blood. The TCR sequence derives from a man younger than 45 with type 1 diabetes. This rearrangement joins TRBV30 to TRBJ2-3; D not certain. CDR3 residues: CAWSSADTQYF. DNA of the CDR3: TGTGCCTGGAGCTCCGCAGATACGCAGTATTTT.